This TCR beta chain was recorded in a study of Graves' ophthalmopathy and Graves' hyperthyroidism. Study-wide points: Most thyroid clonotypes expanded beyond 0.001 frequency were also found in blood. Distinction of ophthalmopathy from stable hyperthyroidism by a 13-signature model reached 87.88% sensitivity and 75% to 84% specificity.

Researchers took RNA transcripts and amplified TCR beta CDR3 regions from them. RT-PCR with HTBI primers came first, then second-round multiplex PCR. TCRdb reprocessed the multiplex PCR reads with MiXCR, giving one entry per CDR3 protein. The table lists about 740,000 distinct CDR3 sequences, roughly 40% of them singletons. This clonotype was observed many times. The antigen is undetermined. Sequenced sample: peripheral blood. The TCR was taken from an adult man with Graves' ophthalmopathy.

Here the CDR3 DNA reads TGTGCCAGTAGTATCGTCTGGGGCAATCAGCCCCAGCATTTT. Translation: CASSIVWGNQPQHF. V is TRBV19 and J is TRBJ1-5; D not resolved. V was pared by 3 bases and J by 2 bases, with 8 bases between. Germline CDR1 is LNHDA and CDR2 is SQIVND (reference sequence). This CDR3 comprises 14 residues.